These 25 T cell receptor beta chains originate from one sample sequenced in a study of pediatric ulcerative colitis. Data came from immunoSEQ multiplex PCR; TCRdb stores just in-frame clones and leaves some out. The sample holds tens of thousands of clones, about 89% seen once. The sample comprised blood. The source is a boy aged 10-17 years who was a control in a study of pediatric ulcerative colitis.

The chain has TRBV30 and TRBJ2-3; D call uncertain. This CDR3 is built from 16 residues. The germline V gene encodes CDR1 GTSNPN and CDR2 SVGIG (reference sequence). Trimming pared 0 bases from V and 0 bases from J, leaving 13 bases between. CDR3 sequence (DNA): TGTGCCTGGAGTGTAGGCCGTTCCTCTAGCACAGATACGCAGTATTTT. Its protein product is CAWSVGRSSSTDTQYF.

The CDR3 here is CALTFIRGVGGRGLASYIGYTF. CDR3 nucleotide sequence: TGTGCCCTAACCTTCATTCGAGGAGTTGGGGGCAGGGGCTTGGCTTCCTATATAGGCTACACCTTC. The rearrangement uses TRBV9 and TRBJ1-2; perhaps TRBD1 as D (6 bases). Looked up from germline, CDR1 is SGDLS and CDR2 is YYNGEE. V was cut by 10 bases and J by 8 bases, with 48 bases left in between. This CDR3 region has 22 residues.

V is TRBV4-3 and J is TRBJ1-3; unclear D gene. Between the trimmed V and J ends, which lost 1 base and 0 bases, there was a span of 7 bases. Looked up from germline, CDR1 is LGHNA and CDR2 is YSLEER. This CDR3 spans 15 amino acids. CDR3 sequence (DNA): TGCGCCAGCAGCCAAGTTAAAGACTCTGGAAACACCATATATTTT. Its protein product is CASSQVKDSGNTIYF.

The chain combines TRBV6-5 with TRBJ1-4; D ambiguous. This CDR3 is 14 amino acids long. Germline V gene sequence: CDR1 MNHEY, CDR2 SVGAGI. Trimming stripped 5 bases from V and 4 bases from J, with 11 bases between. In nucleotides, the CDR3 is TGTGCCAGCAGTACCCGGGGAGGTAATGAAAAACTGTTTTTT. This codes for CASSTRGGNEKLFF.

The CDR3 nucleotides are TGTGCCAGCAGTGAAGCGCTAGTAAGTGACAATGAGCAGTTCTTC. Translating gives CASSEALVSDNEQFF. The gene calls are TRBV6-1 and TRBJ2-1; D is unresolved. The CDR3 has 15 residues. CDR1 is MNHNS and CDR2 is SASEGT in the germline V gene. Trimming pared 0 bases from V and 5 bases from J, leaving 11 bases between.

The V and J genes are TRBV5-6 and TRBJ1-1; D call uncertain. Germline V gene sequence: CDR1 SGHDT, CDR2 YYEEEE. The CDR3 is made up of 12 amino acids. V lost 3 bases to trimming and J lost 3 bases, with 6 bases between them. The CDR3 spells CASSYGDTEAFF. CDR3 in DNA: TGTGCCAGCAGCTACGGCGACACTGAAGCTTTCTTT. The whole variable domain, filled in from reference TRBV5-6 and TRBJ1-1, reads DAGVTQSPTHLIKTRGQQVTLRCSPKSGHDTVSWYQQALGQGPQFIFQYYEEEERQRGNFPDRFSGHQFPNYSSELNVNALLLGDSALYLCASSYGDTEAFFGQGTRLTVV.

V usage is TRBV7-8 and J usage is TRBJ2-1, with 7 bases that match TRBD2. Germline lookup yields CDR1 SGHVS and CDR2 FQNEAQ. This CDR3 is 15 amino acids long. J gave up 1 base and V 7 bases, and 7 bases lay outside the gene matches. CDR3 nucleotide sequence: TGTGCCAGCAACGATAACGGGAGGTCCTACAATGAGCAGTTCTTC. This encodes CASNDNGRSYNEQFF.

This clone occurred a few times. This sequence joins TRBV18 and TRBJ1-1, with 8 bases aligning to TRBD1. The CDR3 extends over 13 amino acids. Trimming at V came to 7 bases and at J to 4 bases, leaving 5 bases not matched to a gene. In germline, CDR1 is KGHSH, CDR2 LQKENI. The CDR3 reads CASLDRESTEAFF. The DNA for the CDR3 is TGTGCCAGCTTGGACAGGGAAAGCACTGAAGCTTTCTTT. Drawing the rest from reference TRBV18 and TRBJ1-1, the complete variable domain is NAGVMQNPRHLVRRRGQEARLRCSPMKGHSHVYWYRQLPEEGLKFMVYLQKENIIDESGMPKERFSAEFPKEGPSILRIQQVVRGDSAAYFCASLDRESTEAFFGQGTRLTVV.

This chain links TRBV5-1 with TRBJ2-7, with D uncertain. Germline CDR1 and CDR2: SGHRS and YFSETQ. V lost 0 bases and J 4 bases, leaving 2 bases between the germline ends. CDR3 length: 11 residues. DNA of the CDR3: TGCGCCAGCAGCTTGGGATACGAGCAGTACTTC. As protein: CASSLGYEQYF.

The V call is TRBV5-1, the J call TRBJ1-1; TRBD1 might be the D (6 bases). Germline CDR1 SGHRS, CDR2 YFSETQ. There are 15 residues in the CDR3. With 0 bases removed from V and 4 bases from J, the gap between germline ends came to 13 bases. The DNA of the CDR3 is TGCGCCAGCAGCTTGGATCCAGGGGTTGGCACTGAAGCTTTCTTT. This translates into CASSLDPGVGTEAFF.

The rearrangement uses TRBV15 and TRBJ2-7, with 7 nucleotides matching TRBD1. The trim removed 0 bases at V and 4 bases at J, leaving 6 bases unmatched. Germline assignment: CDR1 LNHNV and CDR2 YYDKDF (reference sequence). The CDR3 loop spans 15 amino acids. CDR3 coding DNA: TGTGCCACCAGCAGAGATTGGGACAGTGGATACGAGCAGTACTTC. The encoded protein is CATSRDWDSGYEQYF.

The chain joins TRBV10-3 to TRBJ2-7, with a weak D call TRBD2 (6 bases). V shed 3 bases and J shed 2 bases, with 20 bases lying between them. Germline CDR1 ENHRY, CDR2 SYGVKD. This CDR3 region has 17 residues. The CDR3 loop reads CAISDQLRETLPYEQYF. The CDR3 DNA reads as TGTGCCATCAGTGACCAGCTCCGGGAGACTCTTCCCTACGAGCAGTACTTC.

The chain combines TRBV5-8 with TRBJ1-2; 7 bases are shared with TRBD1. The length of the CDR3 is 13 residues. The V and J ends lost 4 bases and 8 bases, in that order; junction bases with no gene match: 8. Germline CDR1 reads SGHTS; CDR2 reads YDEGEE. The CDR3 protein is CASSVHRGGGYTF. CDR3 nucleotides: TGTGCCAGCAGCGTTCACAGGGGCGGCGGCTACACCTTC.

V gene TRBV28 combines with J gene TRBJ2-1; D gene unclear. V lost 6 bases to trimming and J lost 2 bases, with 11 bases between them. Per germline, CDR1 MDHEN and CDR2 SYDVKM. The CDR3 runs to 14 residues. The CDR3 reads CASSQSRAYNEQFF. CDR3 in DNA: TGTGCCAGCAGCCAAAGTCGGGCCTACAATGAGCAGTTCTTC.

This clone was found a few times. The chain carries TRBV4-3 and TRBJ2-7; D may be TRBD1 (5 bases). CDR3 length: 16 amino acids. Per germline, CDR1 LGHNA and CDR2 YSLEER. The V end lost 0 bases, the J end lost 3 bases, and 15 bases lay between the germline ends. CDR3 amino acids: CASSQEVTGQYYEQYF. CDR3 DNA sequence: TGCGCCAGCAGCCAAGAAGTTACAGGCCAATACTACGAGCAGTACTTC.

V usage is TRBV4-3 and J usage is TRBJ2-3; D might be TRBD1 or TRBD2, each matching 5 bases. Between the trimmed V and J ends, which lost 4 bases and 2 bases, there was a span of 13 bases. The CDR3 has 15 residues. Germline-derived CDR1 and CDR2 are LGHNA and YSLEER. This CDR3 is CASSPGPGTTDTQYF. In DNA, the CDR3 is TGCGCCAGCAGCCCTGGGCCAGGGACCACAGATACGCAGTATTTT.

This chain uses TRBV4-3 with TRBJ1-3; D gene ambiguous. CDR1 and CDR2 from the germline V gene are LGHNA and YSLEER. This CDR3 has 21 residues. The ends were cut back, 0 bases at V and 0 bases at J, with 24 bases in the middle. In DNA, the CDR3 is TGCGCCAGCAGCCAAGATTCCCAACACGAGTACGAACTGAGCTCTGGAAACACCATATATTTT. Protein product: CASSQDSQHEYELSSGNTIYF.

The rearrangement uses TRBV7-3 and TRBJ2-7, with 7 positions matching TRBD2. The germline V gene has CDR1 SGHTA and CDR2 FQGTGA. The J segment lost 2 bases and the V segment lost 2 bases, leaving 3 bases of the junction unmatched. The CDR3 length is 14 residues. The CDR3 nucleotides are TGTGCCAGCAGCTTAGGTGCGGGAGCCTACGAGCAGTACTTC. The encoded protein is CASSLGAGAYEQYF.

The rearrangement uses TRBV5-3 and TRBJ2-3; D gene uncertain. TRBV5-3 is an ORF, and what it does is uncertain. CDR3 size: 16 residues. V lost 0 bases, J lost 2 bases, and 13 bases lay in between. CDR3 coding DNA: TGTGCCAGAAGCTTGGCCCAGTTAGGGCACACAGATACGCAGTATTTT. Protein: CARSLAQLGHTDTQYF.

The chain joins TRBV5-1 to TRBJ1-1; D possibly corresponds to TRBD1 (5 bases). This CDR3 has 13 residues. Germline CDR1 and CDR2: SGHRS and YFSETQ. Trimming shortened V by 6 bases and J by 3 bases, and 12 bases separated the two germline ends. CDR3 DNA: TGCGCCAGCAAAGGGGAACAGTACACTGAAGCTTTCTTT. Its protein is CASKGEQYTEAFF.

This clone was seen once. J is TRBJ2-7 and V is TRBV14; D call uncertain. The length of the CDR3 is 12 residues. V lost 3 bases to trimming and J lost 5 bases, with 8 bases between them. Germline V gene data show CDR1 as SGHDN and CDR2 as FVKESK. The chain's CDR3 is CASSQIWDEQYF. The CDR3 DNA sequence: TGTGCCAGCAGCCAGATATGGGACGAGCAGTACTTC.

This clone was counted between two and nine times. The V gene is TRBV6-1, the J gene TRBJ1-4; the match to TRBD1 covers 10 bases. J lost 4 bases, V lost 2 bases, and 10 bases had no gene match. The CDR3 sequence is 18 residues long. Germline lookup yields CDR1 MNHNS and CDR2 SASEGT. CDR3 DNA: TGTGCCAGCAGTGAAAATTTAGGGGACAGGGGTTATAATGAAAAACTGTTTTTT. Translation gives CASSENLGDRGYNEKLFF.

CDR3 DNA sequence: TGTGCCAGCAGCTTAGGCCAGGTTATTTCACCCCTCCACTTT. It is translated as CASSLGQVISPLHF. The chain is built from TRBV11-2 and TRBJ1-6; D not resolved. Per the germline V gene, CDR1 is SGHAT and CDR2 is FQNNGV. The CDR3 covers 14 residues. V was pared by 1 base and J by 9 bases, with 10 bases between.

This clone appeared a few times. V gene TRBV6-1 combines with J gene TRBJ1-2; no reliable D call. Trimming removed 4 bases from V and 4 bases from J, with 10 bases in between. CDR3 length equals 13 residues. Germline loops: CDR1 MNHNS, CDR2 SASEGT. CDR3 residues: CASSAASFYGYTF. As DNA, the CDR3 is TGTGCCAGCAGTGCTGCGTCCTTCTATGGCTACACCTTC.

The chain is built from TRBV6-5 and TRBJ1-4; D unresolved. This CDR3 is 15 amino acids long. CDR1 is MNHEY and CDR2 is SVGAGI in the germline V gene. The V end lost 6 bases, the J end lost 5 bases, and 16 bases lay between the germline ends. The CDR3 reads CASRSLEMANEKLFF. The CDR3 DNA reads TGTGCCAGCAGATCTCTGGAAATGGCGAATGAAAAACTGTTTTTT.